The rows below give T cell receptor beta chains drawn from one sample of a study of T cells in localized non-small cell lung cancer. The method was immunoSEQ multiplex PCR; TCRdb's version includes in-frame clones alone and lacks a portion of them. This sample has about 41,000 clones, with about 80% found just once. The specimen comprised PBMCs, sampled before any cancer treatment. The receptors come from a man aged 40-75 years with stage II lung adenocarcinoma. The CDR3 runs from the conserved cysteine through the conserved F or W. D genes are given only for firm matches. The size field is filled for only some rows; it gives once, few, many or a size class.

TRBJ2-1 | NA | TRBV10-3 | NA | TGTGCCATCAGTGAAGGGGGTAACAATGAGCAGTTCTTC | CAISEGGNNEQFF
TRBJ2-1 | NA | TRBV28 | TRBD2 | TGTGCCAGCAGTCCTAGCGGCGTCTACAATGAGCAGTTCTTC | CASSPSGVYNEQFF
TRBJ2-5 | NA | TRBV7-6 | NA | TGTGCCAGCAGCCTACAGGGTCTCCAAGAGACCCAGTACTTC | CASSLQGLQETQYF
TRBJ1-1 | NA | TRBV5-1 | TRBD1 | TGCGCCAGCGCACCAGGGGGCGCTAAGAACACTGAAGCTTTCTTT | CASAPGGAKNTEAFF
TRBJ1-6 | NA | TRBV5-5 | NA | TGTGCCAGCAGCTTAGTACGGAATTCACCCCTCCACTTT | CASSLVRNSPLHF
TRBJ2-3 | NA | TRBV6-4 | NA | TGTGCCAGCAGTGAACAGTCCACAGATACGCAGTATTTT | CASSEQSTDTQYF
TRBJ2-1 | few | TRBV7-9 | NA | TGTGCCAGCAGCCCAGATGGGGGGAACTACAATGAGCAGTTCTTC | CASSPDGGNYNEQFF
TRBJ1-3 | NA | TRBV7-9 | TRBD1 | TGTGCCAGCAGCCCCAGACAGGGTGCTGGAAACACCATATATTTT | CASSPRQGAGNTIYF
TRBJ1-1 | NA | TRBV7-2 | NA | TGTGCCAGCAGCTCAGGCGGCATTTACACTGAAGCTTTCTTT | CASSSGGIYTEAFF
TRBJ1-2 | NA | TRBV5-1 | NA | TGCGCCAGCAGCTCGGACGGAGGCTATGGCTACACCTTC | CASSSDGGYGYTF
TRBJ2-6 | NA | TRBV5-4 | NA | TGTGCCAGCAGCTTAGGGCCCGACTTCTCTGGGGCCAACGTCCTGACTTTC | CASSLGPDFSGANVLTF